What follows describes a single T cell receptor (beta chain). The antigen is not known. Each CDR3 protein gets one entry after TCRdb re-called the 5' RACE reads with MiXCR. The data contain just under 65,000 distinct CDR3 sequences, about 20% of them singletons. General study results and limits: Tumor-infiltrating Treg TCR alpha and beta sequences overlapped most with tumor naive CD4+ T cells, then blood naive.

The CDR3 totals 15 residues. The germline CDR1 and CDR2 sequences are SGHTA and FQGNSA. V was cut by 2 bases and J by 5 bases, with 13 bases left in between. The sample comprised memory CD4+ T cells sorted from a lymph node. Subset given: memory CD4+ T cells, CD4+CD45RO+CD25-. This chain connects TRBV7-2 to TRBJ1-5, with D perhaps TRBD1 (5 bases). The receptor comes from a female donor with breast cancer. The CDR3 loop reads CASSLSGGMDQPQHF. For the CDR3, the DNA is TGTGCCAGCAGCTTAAGTGGGGGAATGGATCAGCCCCAGCATTTT. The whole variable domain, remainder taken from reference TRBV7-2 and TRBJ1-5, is GAGVSQSPSNKVTEKGKDVELRCDPISGHTALYWYRQSLGQGLEFLIYFQGNSAPDKSGLPSDRFSAERTGGSVSTLTIQRTQQEDSAVYLCASSLSGGMDQPQHFGDGTRLSIL.